Listed below are T cell receptor beta chains from one sample, sequenced in a study of blood T cells in healthy people across ages. TCRdb reanalysed the 5' RACE reads using MiXCR and keeps one entry per CDR3 protein. The repertoire consists of hundreds of thousands of distinct CDR3 sequences, with around 21% occurring once and the leading ten covering 3.6%. Sequenced input: blood. The source is a man aged 65 to 79 in good health. Each CDR3 is given with its conserved first and last residue. A D gene is named only where the DNA matches it firmly. Where a row states a size, it is once, few, many or the class of an expanded clone; other rows omit it.

j_call	d_call	clone_size	v_call	cdr3_nt	cdr3_aa
TRBJ2-7	TRBD2	NA	TRBV12-3/TRBV12-4	TGTGCCAGCAGTCGACTAGCGGACCTCCCTGAGCAGTACTTC	CASSRLADLPEQYF
TRBJ2-7	TRBD1	few	TRBV10-3	TGTGCCATCAGTGCCGGGGACAGAAGCTCCTACGAGCAGTACTTC	CAISAGDRSSYEQYF
TRBJ2-7	TRBD1	NA	TRBV25-1	TGTGCCAGCAGTGACCGGGACAGTGCCCTCTACGAGCAGTACTTC	CASSDRDSALYEQYF
TRBJ1-2	NA	NA	TRBV28	TGTGCCAGCAGTCGTTCTGGCCTTGGGGGCTACACCTTC	CASSRSGLGGYTF
TRBJ2-1	TRBD2	few	TRBV20-1	TGCAGTGCGTTTAGCGGGAGGAGCTCCTACAATGAGCAGTTCTTC	CSAFSGRSSYNEQFF
TRBJ2-5	NA	few	TRBV7-3	TGTGCCAGCAGCTTAAGGTCGGGCGGGGAGACCCAGTACTTC	CASSLRSGGETQYF
TRBJ2-7	TRBD2	NA	TRBV29-1	TGCAGCGCAGGGGATCTATCGACTAGCGGGAGTCCCTACGAGCAGTACTTC	CSAGDLSTSGSPYEQYF
TRBJ2-5	NA	NA	TRBV6-1	TGTGCCAGCAGTGAAAGGGAAAGGGAGACCCAGTACTTC	CASSERERETQYF
TRBJ2-7	TRBD1	NA	TRBV12-3/TRBV12-4	TGTGCCAGCAGTTTTTCTGGGACAGGGTATTCCTACGAGCAGTACTTC	CASSFSGTGYSYEQYF
TRBJ1-2	NA	NA	TRBV5-1	TGCGCCAGCAGCGAGGATAACTATGGCTACACCTTC	CASSEDNYGYTF
TRBJ2-2	NA	NA	TRBV5-1	TGCACCAGCAGCTTGGCCTCAGGGAACTCCGGGGAGCTGTTTTTT	CTSSLASGNSGELFF
TRBJ2-1	NA	NA	TRBV12-3/TRBV12-4	TGTGCCAGCAGTTTTGGGGGCTATGAGCAGTTCTTC	CASSFGGYEQFF
TRBJ2-5	TRBD1	many	TRBV2	TGTGCCAGCAGTGGACAGGGCGGGGAGACCCAGTACTTC	CASSGQGGETQYF
TRBJ2-2	NA	NA	TRBV28	TGTGCCAGCAGTTTAGTAGGTTACGGGGAGCTGTTTTTT	CASSLVGYGELFF
TRBJ1-1	NA	NA	TRBV29-1	TGCAGCGTGGGGGACTACACTGAAGCTTTCTTT	CSVGDYTEAFF
TRBJ1-5	NA	NA	TRBV20-1	TGCAGTGCTAGGGAACAGGCTTCCGACAATCAGCCCCAGCATTTT	CSAREQASDNQPQHF
TRBJ2-1	NA	NA	TRBV7-9	TGTGCCAGCAGCTTAGACCTCCCCGGGAATGAGCAGTTCTTC	CASSLDLPGNEQFF
TRBJ2-3	TRBD1	few	TRBV28	TGTGCCAGCAGCGACAGGGGGCAAACAGATACGCAGTATTTT	CASSDRGQTDTQYF
TRBJ1-5	TRBD1	NA	TRBV2	TGTGCCAGCAGGGGGGGGTACGGGACAGACGATCAGCCCCAGCATTTT	CASRGGYGTDDQPQHF
TRBJ2-1	TRBD2	NA	TRBV2	TGTGCCAGCAGTGAAGCGCTTCGGGCTAGCGGGGACAATGAGCAGTTCTTC	CASSEALRASGDNEQFF
TRBJ2-1	NA	NA	TRBV3-1	TGTGCCAGCAGCCAAGTTGGCCTAGCATCCTACAATGAGCAGTTCTTC	CASSQVGLASYNEQFF
TRBJ1-3	NA	few	TRBV20-1	TGCAGTGCTAGCGGACAGCCGTCTGGAAACACCATATATTTT	CSASGQPSGNTIYF
TRBJ2-2	TRBD2	few	TRBV29-1	TGCAGCGTTCGTGCGGGAGGGTACACCGGGGAGCTGTTTTTT	CSVRAGGYTGELFF
TRBJ2-5	NA	NA	TRBV20-1	TGCAGTGCCACCGGGTCTAGGCGAGAGACCCAGTACTTC	CSATGSRRETQYF
TRBJ1-2	NA	few	TRBV10-3	TGTGCCATCAGTGAGTCGATGGGATATGGCTACACCTTC	CAISESMGYGYTF
TRBJ2-7	NA	few	TRBV5-6	TGTGCCAGCAGCTTGGGTGGACCCCTAGACGAGCAGTACTTC	CASSLGGPLDEQYF
TRBJ2-5	NA	NA	TRBV10-3	TGTGCCAGTACGTCCAGGTCAGAAGAGACCCAGTACTTC	CASTSRSEETQYF
TRBJ1-1	NA	many	TRBV6-6	TGTGCCAGCAGAACGCCGGGGGATGGCACTGAAGCTTTCTTT	CASRTPGDGTEAFF
TRBJ1-5	NA	NA	TRBV20-1	TGCAGTGCTAGAGGCAGGGCTAATCAGCCCCAGCATTTT	CSARGRANQPQHF
TRBJ1-2	TRBD1	few	TRBV9	TGTGCCAGCAGTATGGGGGACAGGAACATAGTAGGCTATGGCTACACCTTC	CASSMGDRNIVGYGYTF